This is a list of T cell receptor beta chains from one sample in a study of neurological immune-mediated disorders. TCRdb reprocessed the 5' RACE reads with MiXCR, giving one entry per CDR3 protein. Of fewer than 50,000 distinct CDR3 sequences listed, roughly an eighth are singletons. Sequenced input: PBMCs. The receptors were gathered from a male donor with HTLV-1-associated myelopathy (HAM/TSP). The CDR3 runs from the conserved cysteine through the conserved F or W. D genes are given only for firm matches. Part of the rows lack a size; the others show once, few, many or a class for expanded clones.

clone_size j_call v_call d_call cdr3_nt cdr3_aa
few TRBJ2-3 TRBV7-2 TRBD1 TGTGTCGCCGGAGGTAGGGGGCGAGGAGCAGATACGCAGTATTTT CVAGGRGRGADTQYF
NA TRBJ2-1 TRBV5-1 NA NA CASSFYICRCGAAGGNEQFF
many TRBJ2-4 TRBV12-3/TRBV12-4 NA TGTGCCAGCAGTTTGTTCGGGGGGCGCGACAAAAACATTCAGTACTTC CASSLFGGRDKNIQYF
many TRBJ2-1 TRBV9 TRBD2 TGTGCCAGCAGCGTAGCGGGGGGGCTAGGGACCTACAATGAGCAGTTCTTC CASSVAGGLGTYNEQFF
many TRBJ1-4 TRBV28 NA TGTGCCAGCAGAACGGGGACGGATGAAAAACTGTTTTTT CASRTGTDEKLFF
many TRBJ2-5 TRBV6-6 TRBD1 TGTGCCAGCAGTTATGGACAGGGGGAAGAGACCCAGTACTTC CASSYGQGEETQYF
NA TRBJ2-3 TRBV18 NA TGTGCCAGCTCACCAACCCAGGGAGCAGATACGCAGTATTTT CASSPTQGADTQYF
few TRBJ2-2 TRBV5-1 TRBD1 TGCGCCAGCAGCTTGAGACAGGGGGCGAACGGGGAGCTGTTTTTT CASSLRQGANGELFF
many TRBJ2-5 TRBV7-6 NA TGTGCCAGCAGCTTAGATGCCGGGGAGACCCAGTACTTC CASSLDAGETQYF
many TRBJ2-3 TRBV11-2 NA TGTGCCAGCAGCTTATTTAGCACAGATACGCAGTATTTT CASSLFSTDTQYF
many TRBJ1-6 TRBV7-2 NA TGTGCCAGCAGCTCGACGTGGGGGGATTCACCCCTCCACTTT CASSSTWGDSPLHF
many TRBJ2-3 TRBV10-3 TRBD1 TGTGCCATCAGTGCAAGACAGGGAACGCAGTATTTT CAISARQGTQYF
medium-sized TRBJ1-5 TRBV4-3 NA TGCGCCAGCAGCCAAGAAGTAACAGGGCGGCAGCCCCAGCATTTT CASSQEVTGRQPQHF
many TRBJ1-2 TRBV20-1 TRBD1 TGCAGTGCTAGAGAGGACAGGGATGGCTACACCTTC CSAREDRDGYTF
few TRBJ1-1 TRBV28 NA TGTGCCAGCAGTTTAAGCTCAGGGGTGAATGAAGCTTTCTTT CASSLSSGVNEAFF
NA TRBJ1-6 TRBV13 TRBD1 TGTGCCAGCAGCTTGTGGGGACAGGGGAATTCACCCCTCCACTTT CASSLWGQGNSPLHF
many TRBJ2-7 TRBV9 NA TGTGCCAGCAGCGTAGAGGGGGGCGACTCCTACGAGCAGTACTTC CASSVEGGDSYEQYF
many TRBJ2-3 TRBV5-6 TRBD1 TGTGCCAGCGTCGGCACAGGGGGCGGCACAGATACGCAGTATTTT CASVGTGGGTDTQYF
many TRBJ2-7 TRBV5-1 NA TGCGCCAGCAGCTTGGTAGGAGGGGGCTTCGAGCAGTACTTC CASSLVGGGFEQYF
many TRBJ1-1 TRBV3-1 NA TGTGCCAGCAGCCAACGGGCAACCATGAACACTGAAGCTTTCTTT CASSQRATMNTEAFF
many TRBJ2-3 TRBV20-1 TRBD1 TGCAGTGCTCCCGGACAGGGGGCGGGAACAGATACGCAGTATTTT CSAPGQGAGTDTQYF
NA TRBJ2-5 TRBV7-2 NA TGTGCCAGCAGCGCCAAAGTTCTTCAAGAGACCCAGTACTTC CASSAKVLQETQYF
many TRBJ1-5 TRBV20-1 NA TGCAGTGCACCCGAACCAAGTGGGGGGCATCAGCCCCAGCATTTT CSAPEPSGGHQPQHF
NA TRBJ2-7 TRBV5-6 TRBD2 TGTGCCAGCGACGGGGGAGCGGGGCAACCCTACGAGCAGTACTTC CASDGGAGQPYEQYF
many TRBJ1-5 TRBV28 TRBD1 TGTGCCAGCAGTCGGACAGGGGGCGTGCAGCCCCAGCATTTT CASSRTGGVQPQHF
many TRBJ1-3 TRBV7-9 NA TGTGCCAGCAGCTTGAATCAATGGAGCTCTGGAAACACCATATATTTT CASSLNQWSSGNTIYF
many TRBJ1-2 TRBV20-1 NA TGCAGTGCTAGAGATCAGGGGAACTATGGCTACACCTTC CSARDQGNYGYTF
NA TRBJ1-1 TRBV6-1 NA TGTGCCATTACCCAGGGGCGGTGGACTGAAGCTTTCTTT CAITQGRWTEAFF
many TRBJ2-1 TRBV9 NA TGTGCCAGCAGCGTACTAAATCATGAGCAGTTCTTC CASSVLNHEQFF
many TRBJ2-5 TRBV12-3/TRBV12-4 TRBD1 TGTGCCAGCAGTTTAGGACAGGGGACTGGGGAGACCCAGTACTTC CASSLGQGTGETQYF
many TRBJ2-5 TRBV5-1 NA TGCGCCAGCAGCTTGGGGGTAAATCCGTGGCGGGAGACCCAGTACTTC CASSLGVNPWRETQYF
many TRBJ2-3 TRBV10-3 NA TGTGCCATCAGTGAGTCGGGCAGGGCAACTAGCACAGATACGCAGTATTTT CAISESGRATSTDTQYF
NA TRBJ2-1 TRBV7-7 NA TGTGCCAGCAGCTTAAGGATGGACAATGAGCAGTTCTTC CASSLRMDNEQFF
NA TRBJ1-5 TRBV18 NA TGTGCCAGCTCACGAGCCCGGGATAGCAATCAGCCCCAGCATTTT CASSRARDSNQPQHF
many TRBJ1-1 TRBV5-1 NA TGCGCCAGCAGCTTGAGGGGTCAGAAGAACACTGAAGCTTTCTTT CASSLRGQKNTEAFF
many TRBJ2-7 TRBV5-5 NA TGTGCCAGCAGCTTGGACGGCGTAAGTGGCGAGCAGTACTTC CASSLDGVSGEQYF
many TRBJ2-2 TRBV5-5 NA TGTGCCAGCAGCTTGGCAAGTTTGGTCGGGGAGCTGTTTTTT CASSLASLVGELFF
many TRBJ1-3 TRBV5-1 NA TGCGCCAGCAGCTTACAGGGTTCCTCTGGAAACACCATATATTTT CASSLQGSSGNTIYF
many TRBJ1-2 TRBV7-2 NA TGTGCCAGCAGCTTAGATGTAGAGAACTATGGCTACACCTTC CASSLDVENYGYTF
many TRBJ2-1 TRBV29-1 TRBD1 TGCAGCGTGGTCCGGGACAGGGCCTCCAATGAGCAGTTCTTC CSVVRDRASNEQFF
many TRBJ1-1 TRBV5-1 TRBD1 TGCGCCAGCAGCTTGCCCCCCGGACAGGGGAACACTGAAGCTTTCTTT CASSLPPGQGNTEAFF
many TRBJ1-5 TRBV4-2 NA TGTGCCAGCAGCCAAGAGCGTGGACAGATCAATCAGCCCCAGCATTTT CASSQERGQINQPQHF
many TRBJ1-5 TRBV7-9 NA TGTGCCAGCAGCTTAGGACAGCCTAATCAGCCCCAGCATTTT CASSLGQPNQPQHF
NA TRBJ1-1 TRBV15 NA TGTACCACCAGCAGAGATAGGACTGAAGCTTTCTTT CTTSRDRTEAFF
many TRBJ1-1 TRBV6-1 NA TGTGCCAGCAGCGCGACCCAGGCAAACACTGAAGCTTTCTTT CASSATQANTEAFF
NA TRBJ1-5 TRBV6-1 NA TGTGCCAGCAGTGAGGGTACATCACCGAATCAGCCCCAGCATTTT CASSEGTSPNQPQHF
many TRBJ1-1 TRBV5-1 NA TGCGCCAGCAGCGGTAGTACGATAGGCACTGAAGCTTTCTTT CASSGSTIGTEAFF
many TRBJ2-7 TRBV5-1 TRBD1 TGCGCCAGCAGCTTGGCTGGGACAGGAGCCTACGAGCAGTACTTC CASSLAGTGAYEQYF
many TRBJ2-1 TRBV5-1 NA TGCGCCAGCAGCACGAGGGGACCTCCCAATGAGCAGTTCTTC CASSTRGPPNEQFF
many TRBJ1-1 TRBV5-1 TRBD1 TGCGTCAGCAGCTTGGATGGCAGGGGGACTGAAGCTTTCTTT CVSSLDGRGTEAFF
many TRBJ2-7 TRBV6-5 NA TGTGCCAGCAGAGCAGACCTTGGGGAGCAGTACTTC CASRADLGEQYF
many TRBJ2-3 TRBV20-1 TRBD2 TGCAGTGCCCTGACTAGCGGGGGGGCCGAGACAGATACGCAGTATTTT CSALTSGGAETDTQYF
many TRBJ2-5 TRBV7-2 TRBD2 TGTGCCAGCAGCCCCCAGCGGGGGGGTGGAGAGACCCAGTACTTC CASSPQRGGGETQYF
many TRBJ2-5 TRBV5-6 NA TGTGCCAGCAGCTACGGGACAACTCAAGAGACCCAGTACTTC CASSYGTTQETQYF
many TRBJ1-5 TRBV10-2 NA TGCGCCAGCTCCCTAGGTAGGGAGGGCAATCAGCCCCAGCATTTT CASSLGREGNQPQHF
many TRBJ1-5 TRBV29-1 NA TGCAGCGCCCTGTGTCAGCCCCAGCATTTT CSALCQPQHF
many TRBJ1-5 TRBV7-9 TRBD1 TGTGCCAGCAGCAGAGGACAGGGCCACAATCAGCCCCAGCATTTT CASSRGQGHNQPQHF
NA TRBJ1-5 TRBV5-6 NA TGTGCCAGCAGCTCCGGTCCGGGACCTGGTATACCCCAGCATTTT CASSSGPGPGIPQHF